The source of this T cell receptor beta chain is a study of blood T cell repertoires in COVID-19 (dated by TCRdb to about 2020). Background for the entire study: Collaborator samples came from the United States, Italy and Spain and covered acute and convalescent phases of COVID-19. Where available, HLA class I and class II types were obtained from metadata supplied by the sample provider rather than from assay-based typing. A de-identified subject ID, COVID-19 status, age in years and sex were almost always included in the sample metadata. Samples came from the ongoing ImmuneRACE study (first 160 participants) plus 1,254 subjects from 6 global collaborators. The repertoires were made available in a free public database intended to serve as a resource for research on the immune response to SARS-CoV-2. The prospective study material was composed of cDNA or gDNA derived from T cells, B-cell-depleted T cells, or PBMCs. Subjects who had been exposed to COVID-19, were actively infected with it, or had recovered from it provided the deeply sampled blood TCRbeta repertoires that made up the dataset. General study outcomes and caveats: The quantity of clinical and demographic metadata differed by source and by participant and was supplied without curation.

From the germline V gene, CDR1 is SNHLY and CDR2 is FYNNEI. The CDR3 has 15 amino acids, counting the end cysteine and phenylalanine. Left in the record is the CDR3 DNA by itself, 45 bases read in frame from the first base. V is pared back by 0 bases and J by 4 bases, with 9 bases lying between the germline termini. The immunoSEQ Assay, a bias-controlled multiplex PCR, was used to amplify TCRbeta CDR3 regions from genomic DNA. Per the original workflow: The number of nucleated cells in each sample was estimated by amplification of reference gene primers within the assay. Sequence reads were collapsed and filtered to measure the absolute abundance of every unique TCRbeta CDR3 rearrangement. For each sample, productive Simpson clonality was calculated by taking the square root of Simpson's diversity index across productive rearrangements. TCRdb re-hosts the immuneACCESS table, in-frame sequences only. Its copies lack some clones; in the studies checked, an unresolved V gene accounts for under half of them, and the cause for the rest is not known. V and J calls and clone size are as listed in that table; D and trimming were resolved from the DNA. The sample table holds about 210,000 clones, of which under 90% were seen once. The ten largest clones capture 8% to 9.5% of the sample.

About this clone itself: Which antigen it targets is not known. No base quality values were provided; no much bigger clone lies one nucleotide off.

Participants in the prospective study were enrolled through a virtual design, were aged roughly 18 to 100 years, and lived in roughly 24 United States geographic areas. To assign participants to cohorts, the prospective study relied on clinical history that participants themselves reported in a screening survey and a study questionnaire. In the prospective study, mobile phlebotomists collected whole blood, serum and a nasopharyngeal or oropharyngeal swab from each participant. Additional blood draws and questionnaires over a roughly two-month period could optionally be provided by prospective study participants. Prospective study blood samples were shipped either frozen or at room temperature before DNA extraction.

The clonotype was recovered from a woman between 45 and 60 years old with acute COVID-19. The chain uses TRBV2 and TRBJ1-4; TRBD1 might be the D gene, on 6 matching bases. Sequencing was done on a sample of PBMCs or T cells enriched from blood (not recorded which). Read as DNA, the sequence is TGTGCCAGCAGTGAAGCGGGGGCCAATAATGAAAAACTGTTTTTT. Its amino acids are CASSEAGANNEKLFF.